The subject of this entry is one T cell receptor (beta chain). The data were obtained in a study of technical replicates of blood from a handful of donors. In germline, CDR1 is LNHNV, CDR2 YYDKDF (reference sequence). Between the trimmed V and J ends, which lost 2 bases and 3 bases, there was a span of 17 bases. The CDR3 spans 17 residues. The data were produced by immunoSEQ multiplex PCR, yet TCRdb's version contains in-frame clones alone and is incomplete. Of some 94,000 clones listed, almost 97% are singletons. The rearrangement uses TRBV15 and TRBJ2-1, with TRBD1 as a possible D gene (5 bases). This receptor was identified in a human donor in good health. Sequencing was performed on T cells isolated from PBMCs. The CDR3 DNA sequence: TGTGCCACCAGCAGATTTACGGACATATTCATCTACAATGAGCAGTTCTTC. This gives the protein CATSRFTDIFIYNEQFF.